Shown below are 21 T cell receptor beta chains from a single sample sequenced in a study of T cell changes during pregnancy in multiple sclerosis. Generated by immunoSEQ multiplex PCR, the TCRdb table keeps only in-frame clones and is missing some. Of roughly 46,000 clones in the sample, about 94% were seen once. Specimen: CD8+ T cells from peripheral blood mononuclear cells, collected after pregnancy. These receptor sequences come from a female donor with multiple sclerosis, enrolled in a pregnancy study.

The chain is built from TRBV7-9 and TRBJ2-7; D unclear. V was pared by 2 bases and J by 4 bases, with 6 bases between. Germline CDR1 reads SEHNR; CDR2 reads FQNEAQ (reference sequence). The CDR3 covers 12 residues. CDR3 nucleotides: TGTGCCAGCAGCTTAAATCAGTACGAGCAGTACTTC. This codes for CASSLNQYEQYF. Full variable domain (remainder filled in from reference TRBV7-9 and TRBJ2-7): DTGVSQNPRHKITKRGQNVTFRCDPISEHNRLYWYRQTLGQGPEFLTYFQNEAQLEKSRLLSDRFSAERPKGSFSTLEIQRTEQGDSAMYLCASSLNQYEQYFGPGTRLTVT.

The table lists this clone with a count of one. The rearrangement links TRBV19 to TRBJ2-5; 7 nucleotides agree with TRBD2. This CDR3 contains 13 residues. Trimming took 6 bases from V and 5 from J; bases not matched to a gene: 6. Germline values: CDR1 LNHDA, CDR2 SQIVND (reference sequence). The CDR3 sequence is CASRVAGEETQYF. As DNA, the CDR3 is TGTGCCAGTAGGGTGGCGGGAGAGGAGACCCAGTACTTC.

The rearrangement links TRBV10-2 to TRBJ2-1, with D possibly matching TRBD1 (5 bases). The length of the CDR3 is 13 residues. The germline V gene encodes CDR1 WSHSY and CDR2 SAAADI. Trimming removed 6 bases from V and 10 bases from J, with 16 bases in between. CDR3 sequence reads: CASSLDSPQEQFF. The CDR3 nucleotides are TGCGCCAGCAGCCTAGACAGTCCTCAAGAGCAGTTCTTC.

The chain couples TRBV9 to TRBJ2-1; 10 bases fit TRBD2. V was clipped by 4 bases and J by 4 bases; unmatched bases: 2. Germline CDR1 and CDR2: SGDLS and YYNGEE. This CDR3 contains 14 residues. This chain's CDR3 is CASSQREGYNEQFF. CDR3 bases: TGTGCCAGCAGCCAGCGGGAGGGTTACAATGAGCAGTTCTTC.

The chain links TRBV7-9 to TRBJ1-2; perhaps TRBD1 as D (6 bases). This CDR3 contains 15 residues. Germline CDR1 is SEHNR and CDR2 is FQNEAQ (reference sequence). V gave up 1 base and J gave up 7 bases, with 16 bases separating them. The CDR3 nucleotides are TGTGCCAGCAGCTTAGATCGGACAGACTGGTTTGGCTACACCTTC. As protein: CASSLDRTDWFGYTF. The full variable domain, with the rest looked up from reference TRBV7-9 and TRBJ1-2, is DTGVSQNPRHKITKRGQNVTFRCDPISEHNRLYWYRQTLGQGPEFLTYFQNEAQLEKSRLLSDRFSAERPKGSFSTLEIQRTEQGDSAMYLCASSLDRTDWFGYTFGSGTRLTVV.

This sequence joins TRBV4-2 and TRBJ2-1; D may be TRBD1 (7 bases). This CDR3 has 17 residues. Trimming shortened V by 0 bases and J by 7 bases, and 19 bases separated the two germline ends. Per the germline V gene, CDR1 is LGHNA and CDR2 is YNFKEQ. The CDR3 loop reads CASSQDPAGQITNEQFF. DNA for the CDR3: TGTGCCAGCAGCCAAGATCCGGCGGGACAGATTACTAATGAGCAGTTCTTC.

CDR3 in amino acids: CASSVGPYEQYF. The DNA for the CDR3 is TGTGCCAGCAGTGTTGGGCCCTACGAGCAGTACTTC. The genes are TRBV2 and TRBJ2-7; D is ambiguous. Germline loops: CDR1 SNHLY, CDR2 FYNNEI. Trimming took 4 bases from V and 2 from J, leaving 6 bases between them. This CDR3 is built from 12 residues. The whole variable domain, filled in from reference TRBV2 and TRBJ2-7, reads EPEVTQTPSHQVTQMGQEVILRCVPISNHLYFYWYRQILGQKVEFLVSFYNNEISEKSEIFDDQFSVERPDGSNFTLKIRSTKLEDSAMYFCASSVGPYEQYFGPGTRLTVT.

CDR3 DNA sequence: TGTGCCAGCAGCCCCTACGTTTCGGCTAGCGGAGATACGCAGTATTTT. This encodes CASSPYVSASGDTQYF. V gene TRBV7-8 combines with J gene TRBJ2-3, with 7 bases aligning to TRBD2. Germline loops: CDR1 SGHVS, CDR2 FQNEAQ. The junction had 13 bases not matched to a gene; V was cut back by 5 bases and J by 5 bases. There are 16 residues in the CDR3.

The chain carries TRBV9 and TRBJ2-2, with D unresolved. The germline V and J ends were trimmed by 5 bases and 4 bases, with 6 bases remaining between them. Germline V lookup: CDR1 SGDLS, CDR2 YYNGEE. The CDR3 runs 12 residues. The CDR3 bases are TGTGCCAGCAGGGCCGCCACCGGGGAGCTGTTTTTT. This gives the protein CASRAATGELFF. The full variable domain, its missing parts supplied by reference TRBV9 and TRBJ2-2, is DSGVTQTPKHLITATGQRVTLRCSPRSGDLSVYWYQQSLDQGLQFLIQYYNGEERAKGNILERFSAQQFPDLHSELNLSSLELGDSALYFCASRAATGELFFGEGSRLTVL.

This clone was seen once. V gene TRBV27 combines with J gene TRBJ2-3, with D unresolved. The CDR3 is 12 residues long. Trimming stripped 7 bases from V and 8 bases from J, with 13 bases between. The germline V gene encodes CDR1 MNHEY and CDR2 SMNVEV (reference sequence). The chain's CDR3 is CASNKPYGTQYF. The CDR3 DNA is TGTGCCAGCAACAAACCGTATGGTACGCAGTATTTT.

The chain joins TRBV15 to TRBJ2-7; D may be TRBD1 (7 bases). Germline lookup yields CDR1 LNHNV and CDR2 YYDKDF (reference sequence). V lost 5 bases, J lost 1 base, and 12 bases lay in between. The length of the CDR3 is 14 residues. The CDR3 protein is CATSQGGQSYEQYF. CDR3 in DNA: TGTGCCACCAGCCAGGGGGGCCAATCCTACGAGCAGTACTTC.

V gene TRBV5-1 combines with J gene TRBJ2-7; 12 bases line up with TRBD2. The V segment lost 0 bases and the J segment 6 bases; nucleotides outside the gene matches: 4. The germline CDR1 and CDR2 sequences are SGHRS and YFSETQ. This CDR3 contains 15 residues. The chain's CDR3 is CASSLELAGGSEQYF. The CDR3 bases are TGCGCCAGCAGCTTGGAACTAGCGGGAGGAAGCGAGCAGTACTTC.

The chain combines TRBV6-1 with TRBJ2-1; 11 bases fit TRBD1. V lost 2 bases and J lost 7; bases outside the gene matches: 13. The CDR3 is 18 residues long. Per the germline V gene, CDR1 is MNHNS and CDR2 is SASEGT. This CDR3 is CASSEWPSGQGAWNEQFF. DNA for the CDR3: TGTGCCAGCAGTGAATGGCCGTCTGGACAGGGGGCTTGGAATGAGCAGTTCTTC.

This chain connects TRBV9 to TRBJ2-1; 12 bases agree with TRBD2. The V segment lost 0 bases and the J segment 9 bases; nucleotides outside the gene matches: 4. The CDR3 contains 15 residues. Germline V CDR1 and CDR2: SGDLS, YYNGEE. The CDR3: CASSVGLAGVGEQFF. The CDR3 region has the DNA TGTGCCAGCAGCGTAGGACTAGCGGGAGTGGGTGAGCAGTTCTTC.

The chain links TRBV4-2 to TRBJ1-4; 10 nucleotides agree with TRBD1. The germline gives CDR1 LGHNA, CDR2 YNFKEQ. Losses at the gene ends were 1 base for V and 2 bases for J; bases not matched to a gene: 10. The CDR3 covers 19 residues. The CDR3 DNA is TGTGCCAGCAGCCAAGGATATGGGACAGGGGACCCCACTAATGAAAAACTGTTTTTT. Translation: CASSQGYGTGDPTNEKLFF.

The chain joins TRBV21-1 to TRBJ1-2; the D call in the table, TRBD1, was not verified against the DNA. TRBV21-1 is given as a pseudogene. The CDR3 runs 16 residues. CDR3 amino acids: CASSKGKGQVDYGYTF. The CDR3 DNA follows: TGTGCCAGCAGCAAAGGTAAGGGACAGGTTGACTATGGCTACACCTTC.

This rearrangement joins TRBV5-1 to TRBJ2-7, with TRBD1 matching over 10 bases. CDR1 and CDR2 from the germline V gene are SGHRS and YFSETQ. V gave up 4 bases and J gave up 5 bases; unmatched junction bases: 9. CDR3 length: 15 residues. CDR3 nucleotides: TGCGCCAGCAGCCCTCTGGGACAGGGGAACCACGAGCAGTACTTC. It encodes CASSPLGQGNHEQYF. The full variable domain, in which reference TRBV5-1 and TRBJ2-7 provide the parts outside the CDR3, is KAGVTQTPRYLIKTRGQQVTLSCSPISGHRSVSWYQQTPGQGLQFLFEYFSETQRNKGNFPGRFSGRQFSNSRSEMNVSTLELGDSALYLCASSPLGQGNHEQYFGPGTRLTVT.

This clone came up once. The chain joins TRBV10-3 to TRBJ2-1; 9 nucleotides agree with TRBD2. V was clipped by 6 bases and J by 7 bases; unmatched bases: 13. CDR3 length: 16 residues. Germline V gene sequence: CDR1 ENHRY, CDR2 SYGVKD. CDR3 in amino acids: CAISNSLAGATNEQFF. CDR3 nucleotides: TGTGCCATCAGCAACTCCTTAGCGGGAGCGACGAATGAGCAGTTCTTC.

The chain couples TRBV7-2 to TRBJ2-7; 8 bases map to TRBD2. V shed 6 bases and J 4 bases; nucleotides not matched to a gene: 5. Germline CDR1 is SGHTA and CDR2 is FQGNSA. There are 13 residues in the CDR3. The CDR3 region has the DNA TGTGCCAGCAGGCCGCGGGGGGCGTACGAGCAGTACTTC. Amino acid sequence: CASRPRGAYEQYF.

The rearrangement uses TRBV19 and TRBJ1-1; a weak D match, TRBD1 (6 bases). This CDR3 spans 14 amino acids. Looked up from germline, CDR1 is LNHDA and CDR2 is SQIVND (reference sequence). V was clipped by 7 bases and J by 0 bases, with 12 bases between them. As DNA, the CDR3 is TGTGCCAGTATGCGGACAGACATGAACACTGAAGCTTTCTTT. Amino acid sequence: CASMRTDMNTEAFF.

V is TRBV27 and J is TRBJ1-5; D is perhaps TRBD1 (5 bases). The germline V gene has CDR1 MNHEY and CDR2 SMNVEV (reference sequence). V lost 3 bases to trimming and J lost 3 bases, with 12 bases between them. CDR3 length: 15 residues. In DNA, the CDR3 is TGTGCCAGCAGTTTTTGGGGCGGACACAATCAGCCCCAGCATTTT. This translates into CASSFWGGHNQPQHF.